Listed here are 24 T cell receptor beta chains from one sample, sequenced in a study of early stage breast cancer tumors. This table comes from immunoSEQ multiplex PCR, and its TCRdb copy is limited to in-frame clones, with some not included. Of around 25,000 clones listed, over 60% are singletons. Sequences were obtained from breast tumor tissue. The receptors originated from a person in their sixties with breast cancer.

This chain joins TRBV5-1 and TRBJ1-4, with D tentatively TRBD1 (6 bases). CDR1 is SGHRS, CDR2 YFSETQ, per germline. Deletions cut 4 bases from V and 5 bases from J, with 15 bases between. This CDR3 comprises 15 residues. The CDR3 loop reads CASSISGVPNEKLFF. The CDR3 DNA is TGCGCCAGCAGCATTTCAGGGGTCCCAAATGAAAAACTGTTTTTT. The whole variable domain, remainder taken from reference TRBV5-1 and TRBJ1-4, is KAGVTQTPRYLIKTRGQQVTLSCSPISGHRSVSWYQQTPGQGLQFLFEYFSETQRNKGNFPGRFSGRQFSNSRSEMNVSTLELGDSALYLCASSISGVPNEKLFFGSGTQLSVL.

The V and J genes are TRBV29-1 and TRBJ2-1, with 16 bases lining up with TRBD2. The CDR3 consists of 17 residues. The V gene's germline CDR1 is SQVTM and CDR2 ANQGSEA. The V gene end was trimmed by 6 bases and the J gene end by 4 bases; junction bases not matched to a gene: 9. This CDR3 reads CSVGGTSGRAGYNEQFF. In DNA, the CDR3 is TGCAGCGTGGGCGGGACTAGCGGGAGGGCCGGGTACAATGAGCAGTTCTTC.

J is TRBJ2-2 and V is TRBV29-1; D is undetermined. This CDR3 has 14 amino acids. CDR1 is SQVTM and CDR2 is ANQGSEA in the germline V gene. Trimming took off 2 bases at V and 1 base at J, with 8 bases between the two ends. Here the CDR3 DNA reads TGCAGCGTTGAAAAACAGCTGAACACCGGGGAGCTGTTTTTT. Its protein product is CSVEKQLNTGELFF.

The rearrangement joins TRBV4-1 to TRBJ2-7; weak D call: TRBD2 (6 bases). Trimming shortened V by 1 base and J by 5 bases, and 15 bases separated the two germline ends. The CDR3 is made up of 15 amino acids. Germline V gene sequence: CDR1 MGHRA, CDR2 YSYEKL. The CDR3 here is CASSQVVGLLNEQYF. The CDR3 nucleotides are TGCGCCAGCAGCCAAGTTGTGGGACTTTTGAACGAGCAGTACTTC.

J is TRBJ1-5 and V is TRBV6-5; TRBD1 matches at 9 bases. This CDR3 is built from 14 residues. Germline CDR1 is MNHEY and CDR2 is SVGAGI. V lost 6 bases, J lost 7 bases, and 7 bases stayed unmatched. The CDR3 coding sequence is TGTGCCAGCAGAGCCACAGGGGGCCGGCAGCCCCAGCATTTT. It specifies CASRATGGRQPQHF.

The V and J genes are TRBV4-3 and TRBJ1-1; no reliable D call. Germline assignment: CDR1 LGHNA and CDR2 YSLEER. The CDR3 is made up of 16 amino acids. V dropped 1 base and J dropped 4 bases, with 16 bases sitting between them. CDR3 nucleotide sequence: TGCGCCAGCAGCCAAGTAGTTAGGAGGCCGGGCACTGAAGCTTTCTTT. Its protein is CASSQVVRRPGTEAFF.

A single count supports this clone. J is TRBJ2-2 and V is TRBV19; no clear D. Germline V gives CDR1 LNHDA, CDR2 SQIVND (reference sequence). The CDR3 extends over 13 amino acids. V was shortened by 5 bases and J by 4 bases, with 8 bases between the two germline ends. The CDR3 region has the DNA TGTGCCAGTAGTTCACCGGGCACCGGGGAGCTGTTTTTT. Protein sequence: CASSSPGTGELFF.

The chain joins TRBV7-2 to TRBJ2-3, with TRBD2 matching over 11 bases. The CDR3 consists of 17 residues. Germline CDR1 and CDR2: SGHTA and FQGNSA. V gave up 1 base and J gave up 4 bases; unmatched junction bases: 7. CDR3 nucleotides: TGTGCCAGCAGCTTAGGACTAGCGGGGCTCGAGGCAGATACGCAGTATTTT. Its protein product is CASSLGLAGLEADTQYF.

The rearrangement uses TRBV5-5 and TRBJ1-2; 8 nucleotides agree with TRBD1. Germline loops: CDR1 SGHKS, CDR2 YYEKEE (reference sequence). The CDR3 is 13 amino acids. The V and J ends lost 4 bases and 7 bases, in that order; junction bases with no gene match: 6. CDR3 in DNA: TGTGCCAGCAGCCAGACAGGGGTTGGTGGCTACACCTTC. This codes for CASSQTGVGGYTF. The full variable domain, with the rest looked up from reference TRBV5-5 and TRBJ1-2, is DAGVTQSPTHLIKTRGQQVTLRCSPISGHKSVSWYQQVLGQGPQFIFQYYEKEERGRGNFPDRFSARQFPNYSSELNVNALLLGDSALYLCASSQTGVGGYTFGSGTRLTVV.

This clone was picked up a small number of times. The J gene is TRBJ2-7, the V gene TRBV7-8; 15 bases align to TRBD2. J was trimmed by 7 bases and V by 5 bases; bases with no gene match: 3. This CDR3 is built from 14 residues. The germline gives CDR1 SGHVS, CDR2 FQNEAQ. The CDR3 DNA is TGTGCCAGCAGCCTCGGGACTAGCGGGAGGGAGCAGTACTTC. The encoded protein is CASSLGTSGREQYF. The whole variable domain, filled in from reference TRBV7-8 and TRBJ2-7, reads GAGVSQSPRYKVAKRGQDVALRCDPISGHVSLFWYQQALGQGPEFLTYFQNEAQLDKSGLPSDRFFAERPEGSVSTLKIQRTQQEDSAVYLCASSLGTSGREQYFGPGTRLTVT.

This clone was observed a handful of times. V gene TRBV19 combines with J gene TRBJ2-2; D might be TRBD2 (5 bases). The germline V gene has CDR1 LNHDA and CDR2 SQIVND (reference sequence). The CDR3 extends over 15 amino acids. V shed 2 bases and J shed 7 bases, with 14 bases lying between them. The CDR3 here is CASSIIGKGYGELFF. In nucleotides, the CDR3 is TGTGCCAGTAGTATAATCGGGAAAGGGTACGGGGAGCTGTTTTTT.

The chain joins TRBV6-1 to TRBJ1-1; perhaps TRBD1 as D (5 bases). Germline V gene sequence: CDR1 MNHNS, CDR2 SASEGT. The CDR3 runs to 12 residues. Trimming removed 7 bases from V and 4 bases from J, with 10 bases in between. CDR3 bases: TGTGCCAGCACGGAGGGGAGCACTGAAGCTTTCTTT. Protein product: CASTEGSTEAFF.

The chain recombines TRBV2 with TRBJ1-1, with D unclear. V gave up 7 bases and J gave up 7 bases, with 13 bases separating them. This CDR3 is built from 12 residues. Germline lookup yields CDR1 SNHLY and CDR2 FYNNEI. Here the CDR3 reads CASTRLVVEAFF. The CDR3 nucleotides are TGTGCCAGCACCCGATTGGTAGTTGAAGCTTTCTTT. Variable domain in full (rest from reference TRBV2 and TRBJ1-1): EPEVTQTPSHQVTQMGQEVILRCVPISNHLYFYWYRQILGQKVEFLVSFYNNEISEKSEIFDDQFSVERPDGSNFTLKIRSTKLEDSAMYFCASTRLVVEAFFGQGTRLTVV.

V and J are TRBV5-1 and TRBJ2-6; 8 bases fit TRBD1. The CDR3 contains 17 residues. Per the germline V gene, CDR1 is SGHRS and CDR2 is YFSETQ. V shed 7 bases, J shed 3 bases, and the junction held 12 bases outside the gene matches. The CDR3 nucleotides read TGCGCCAGCCGACCCTGGACAGGGCTGAGTGGGGCCAACGTCCTGACTTTC. Translation: CASRPWTGLSGANVLTF.

V is TRBV30 and J is TRBJ2-7, with 8 nucleotides matching TRBD1. The CDR3 is 14 residues long. Germline lookup yields CDR1 GTSNPN and CDR2 SVGIG (reference sequence). J gave up 2 bases and V 1 base, and 4 bases lay outside the gene matches. CDR3 amino acids: CAWSELTGAYEQYF. The CDR3 coding sequence is TGTGCCTGGAGTGAACTGACAGGGGCCTACGAGCAGTACTTC.

This clone turned up a few times. The rearrangement joins TRBV6-6 to TRBJ1-4; D might be TRBD1 (5 bases). CDR3 length: 14 amino acids. V lost 2 bases to trimming and J lost 8 bases, with 12 bases between them. Germline V gives CDR1 MNHNY, CDR2 SVGAGI (reference sequence). The CDR3 bases are TGTGCCAGCAGTTACGACAGCCTAGGGGAAAAACTGTTTTTT. Translation gives CASSYDSLGEKLFF.

This clone was counted between two and nine times. V usage is TRBV7-9 and J usage is TRBJ2-1; 11 positions match TRBD2. The germline CDR1 and CDR2 sequences are SEHNR and FQNEAQ (reference sequence). This CDR3 comprises 17 residues. V was clipped by 7 bases and J by 4 bases; unmatched bases: 12. CDR3 region: CASTPRVAGGLYNEQFF. CDR3 DNA sequence: TGTGCCAGCACCCCGAGGGTAGCGGGAGGGCTATACAATGAGCAGTTCTTC.

V gene TRBV28 combines with J gene TRBJ2-2; tentative D call: TRBD2 (5 bases). The CDR3 contains 15 residues. From germline, CDR1 is MDHEN and CDR2 SYDVKM. V lost 3 bases and J lost 4, with 12 bases in between. In DNA, the CDR3 is TGTGCCAGCAGTTTTATGACCGGGGTCACCGGGGAGCTGTTTTTT. This encodes CASSFMTGVTGELFF.

This sequence joins TRBV11-2 and TRBJ2-3; D not certain. Germline V lookup: CDR1 SGHAT, CDR2 FQNNGV. CDR3 size: 15 residues. The V end was cut by 5 bases, the J end by 4 bases, with 16 bases between. DNA of the CDR3: TGTGCCAGCAGCCCCCGCGGCCCCTTAGCAGATACGCAGTATTTT. Translated, it gives CASSPRGPLADTQYF. The full variable domain, rest sourced from reference TRBV11-2 and TRBJ2-3, is EAGVAQSPRYKIIEKRQSVAFWCNPISGHATLYWYQQILGQGPKLLIQFQNNGVVDDSQLPKDRFSAERLKGVDSTLKIQPAKLEDSAVYLCASSPRGPLADTQYFGPGTRLTVL.

V is TRBV4-3 and J is TRBJ2-1, with 8 bases fitting TRBD2. The CDR3 runs to 16 residues. In germline, CDR1 is LGHNA, CDR2 YSLEER. With 0 bases clipped from V and 2 bases from J, the junction kept 3 bases outside the gene matches. The chain's CDR3 is CASSQEQAGAYNEQFF. The CDR3 DNA reads as TGCGCCAGCAGCCAAGAACAAGCGGGAGCCTACAATGAGCAGTTCTTC.

The chain is built from TRBV5-6 and TRBJ1-5; a weak D match, TRBD1 (5 bases). The CDR3 has 19 amino acids. Germline-derived CDR1 and CDR2 are SGHDT and YYEEEE. Trimming removed 4 bases at V and 2 bases at J, with 25 bases between. CDR3: CASSILQGSQALGNQPQHF. The CDR3 coding sequence is TGTGCCAGCAGCATTCTTCAGGGTTCACAGGCACTGGGCAATCAGCCCCAGCATTTT.

J is TRBJ2-3 and V is TRBV5-6, with a possible D match to TRBD2 (5 bases). V was shortened by 4 bases and J by 1 base, with 16 bases between the two germline ends. Germline CDR1 reads SGHDT; CDR2 reads YYEEEE. The CDR3 covers 16 residues. CDR3 amino acids: CASSIGLGAGTDTQYF. CDR3 nucleotide sequence: TGTGCCAGCAGCATAGGTCTGGGAGCGGGCACAGATACGCAGTATTTT.

The CDR3 DNA is TGCGCCAGCAGCTTAGGACTAGCTTTAGATGAGCAGTTCTTC. Translating gives CASSLGLALDEQFF. The V call is TRBV5-1, the J call TRBJ2-1, with 8 nucleotides matching TRBD2. Losses at the gene ends were 2 bases for V and 8 bases for J; bases not matched to a gene: 6. The CDR3 is 14 amino acids. CDR1 and CDR2 (germline): SGHRS, YFSETQ.

V is TRBV7-9 and J is TRBJ1-4, with 10 bases matching TRBD1. With 5 bases clipped from V and 3 bases from J, the junction kept 6 bases outside the gene matches. The V gene's germline CDR1 is SEHNR and CDR2 FQNEAQ (reference sequence). The CDR3 has 16 residues. This chain's CDR3 is CASSPGQGRANEKLFF. In DNA form, the CDR3 reads TGTGCCAGCAGCCCGGGACAGGGGAGGGCTAATGAAAAACTGTTTTTT.